The 7 T cell receptor beta chains below were found in one sample sequenced in a study of CD8 T cells in Susac syndrome. RNA amounts of roughly 0.45 to 1 ug underwent reverse transcription with random hexamers. A single record per CDR3 protein comes from TCRdb applying MiXCR to the immunoSEQ multiplex PCR reads. The sample has 300,000 or so distinct CDR3 sequences, approximately 90% seen once; the top ten hold roughly 0.07%. The sequenced sample consisted of CD4+ T cells from PBMCs. These receptors were taken from a human donor with multiple sclerosis.

This sequence joins TRBV2 and TRBJ2-1; 14 bases agree with TRBD2. V lost 5 bases to trimming and J lost 5 bases; unmatched junction nucleotides: 5. Germline-derived CDR1 and CDR2 are SNHLY and FYNNEI. The length of the CDR3 is 16 residues. In DNA, the CDR3 is TGTGCCAGCAGTACCATGGGACTAGCGGGAGACAATGAGCAGTTCTTC. Amino acid sequence: CASSTMGLAGDNEQFF.

This rearrangement joins TRBV7-9 to TRBJ1-1, with D possibly TRBD1 on 6 matching bases. Germline values: CDR1 SEHNR, CDR2 FQNEAQ (reference sequence). CDR3 length equals 16 residues. The V end lost 3 bases, the J end lost 4 bases, and 18 bases lay between the germline ends. The CDR3 here is CASSFPIQGGGTEAFF. As DNA, the CDR3 is TGTGCCAGCAGCTTTCCGATCCAAGGGGGGGGCACTGAAGCTTTCTTT.

The rearrangement links TRBV7-2 to TRBJ2-7; a possible D gene is TRBD2 (7 bases). The CDR3 runs 15 residues. V lost 5 bases, J lost 3 bases, and 17 bases lay in between. Germline V gene lookup returns CDR1 SGHTA and CDR2 FQGNSA. The CDR3 here is CASSVMGGADYEQYF. DNA for the CDR3: TGTGCCAGCAGCGTTATGGGGGGGGCCGACTACGAGCAGTACTTC.

This chain links TRBV19 with TRBJ1-2; TRBD1 matches at 9 bases. Germline CDR1 reads LNHDA; CDR2 reads SQIVND (reference sequence). Trimming took 2 bases from V and 3 from J; bases not matched to a gene: 7. The CDR3 totals 16 residues. CDR3 region: CASSIPRGTGHYGYTF. CDR3 in DNA: TGTGCCAGTAGTATACCCCGTGGGACAGGGCACTATGGCTACACCTTC. Drawing the rest from reference TRBV19 and TRBJ1-2, the complete variable domain is DGGITQSPKYLFRKEGQNVTLSCEQNLNHDAMYWYRQDPGQGLRLIYYSQIVNDFQKGDIAEGYSVSREKKESFPLTVTSAQKNPTAFYLCASSIPRGTGHYGYTFGSGTRLTVV.

V is TRBV7-2 and J is TRBJ2-1; D call uncertain. Looked up from germline, CDR1 is SGHTA and CDR2 is FQGNSA. CDR3 size: 11 residues. V lost 5 bases to trimming and J lost 8 bases, with 7 bases between them. CDR3 protein: CASSNKYEQFF. CDR3 bases: TGTGCCAGCAGCAATAAGTATGAGCAGTTCTTC.

V is TRBV28 and J is TRBJ2-2, with D perhaps matching TRBD1 or TRBD2 (5 bases each). CDR1 and CDR2 from the germline V gene are MDHEN and SYDVKM. This CDR3 is built from 14 residues. V lost 6 bases, J lost 3 bases, and 11 bases lay in between. The CDR3 bases are TGTGCCAGCAGCTCCGGGACCTACACCGGGGAGCTGTTTTTT. Residues: CASSSGTYTGELFF. The full variable domain, rest sourced from reference TRBV28 and TRBJ2-2, is DVKVTQSSRYLVKRTGEKVFLECVQDMDHENMFWYRQDPGLGLRLIYFSYDVKMKEKGDIPEGYSVSREKKERFSLILESASTNQTSMYLCASSSGTYTGELFFGEGSRLTVL.

The chain joins TRBV7-2 to TRBJ2-5; tentatively, D is TRBD1 (5 bases). CDR3 length: 13 amino acids. Trimming took off 6 bases at V and 1 base at J, with 9 bases between the two ends. Germline CDR1 is SGHTA and CDR2 is FQGNSA. The CDR3 nucleotides are TGTGCCAGCAGTTCGCAGGGCCAAGAGACCCAGTACTTC. Protein sequence: CASSSQGQETQYF.